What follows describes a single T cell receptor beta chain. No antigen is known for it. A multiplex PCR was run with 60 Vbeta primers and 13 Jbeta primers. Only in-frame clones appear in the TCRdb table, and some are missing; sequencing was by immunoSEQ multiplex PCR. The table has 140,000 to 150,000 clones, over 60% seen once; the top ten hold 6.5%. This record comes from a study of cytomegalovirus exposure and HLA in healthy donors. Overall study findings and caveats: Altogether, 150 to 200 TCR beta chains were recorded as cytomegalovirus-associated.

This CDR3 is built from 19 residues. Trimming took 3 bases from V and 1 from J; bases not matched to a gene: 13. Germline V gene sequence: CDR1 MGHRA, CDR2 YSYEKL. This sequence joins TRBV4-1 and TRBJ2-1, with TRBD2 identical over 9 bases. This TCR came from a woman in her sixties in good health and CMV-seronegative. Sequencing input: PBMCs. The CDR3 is CASSHDLAGYVGSYNEQFF. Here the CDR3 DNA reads TGCGCCAGCAGCCATGATCTAGCGGGGTACGTCGGATCCTACAATGAGCAGTTCTTC.